The source of this T cell receptor (beta chain) is a study of T cells in Graves' hyperthyroidism and ophthalmopathy. Study-wide results and caveats: A 13 V-J model separated ophthalmopathy from stable hyperthyroidism. Researchers found most expanded thyroid clonotypes above 0.001 in blood as well.

This clonotype was recorded at least ten times. No antigen is known for it. RNA transcripts served as the template for amplifying TCR beta CDR3 regions. An initial round of RT-PCR targeting the TCR CDR3 relied on the HTBI primer set. TCRdb reprocessed the multiplex PCR reads via MiXCR and lists one record per CDR3 protein. The table records about 520,000 distinct CDR3 sequences, roughly a quarter of them present only once. The CDR3 runs to 14 residues. V was shortened by 4 bases and J by 0 bases, with 9 bases between the two germline ends. Germline V gene sequence: CDR1 MNHEY, CDR2 SVGAGI. The study excluded patients with uncontrolled infection, other autoimmune disease, pregnancy or lactation.

Sequencing was carried out using blood. The V and J genes are TRBV6-5 and TRBJ1-1; no definite D call. This receptor was obtained from a woman aged 25-40 years with Graves' ophthalmopathy. CDR3 in amino acids: CASSFNRMNTEAFF. CDR3 nucleotide sequence: TGTGCCAGCAGTTTCAATAGAATGAACACTGAAGCTTTCTTT.